This record looks at one T cell receptor beta chain sequence and its context. Its recognized antigen is unknown. Per-base qualities were not stored, and no clone one base away is much larger. In the prospective study, participants were about 18 to 100 years old, resided in fewer than 25 geographic areas of the United States, and were enrolled through a virtual design. In the prospective study, cohorts were assigned on the basis of participant-reported clinical history obtained from a screening survey and a study questionnaire. Recovered participants in ImmuneRACE Cohort 3 were defined as having two consecutive negative NP/OP PCR tests, clearance from a healthcare professional, or resolution of symptoms. In the prospective study, mobile phlebotomists collected whole blood, serum and a nasopharyngeal or oropharyngeal swab from each participant. Participants in the prospective study had the option to provide additional blood draws and questionnaires over an approximately two-month period. Before DNA extraction, prospective study blood samples were shipped either frozen or at room temperature.

The sample belongs to a study of blood T cell repertoires in COVID-19 (dated by TCRdb to about 2020). Some background on the complete study: Collaborator samples came from the United States, Italy and Spain and covered acute and convalescent phases of COVID-19. The material from the prospective study consisted of cDNA or gDNA derived from T cells, B-cell-depleted T cells, or PBMCs. The samples were drawn from two sources: the first 160 participants of the ongoing ImmuneRACE study, and over 1,000 subjects contributed by 6 global collaborators. The dataset comprised deeply sampled blood TCRbeta repertoires from subjects exposed to, actively infected with, or recovered from COVID-19. Where HLA class I and class II types were available, the types were taken from metadata supplied by the sample provider, not from assay-based typing. Sample metadata almost always included a de-identified subject ID, COVID-19 status, age in years and sex. The repertoires were made available in a free public database intended to serve as a resource for research on the immune response to SARS-CoV-2.

The germline V gene specifies SGDLS as CDR1 and YYNGEE as CDR2. Including the terminal cysteine and phenylalanine, the CDR3 comprises 16 residues. The entry retains the CDR3 DNA only, 48 bases that are in frame from base 1. Deletion took 4 bases off V and 0 bases off J, with a span of 15 bases between the germline ends. TCRbeta CDR3 regions were amplified from genomic DNA by means of the immunoSEQ Assay, a bias-controlled multiplex PCR. Concerning the study's data processing: The number of nucleated cells in each sample was estimated by amplification of reference gene primers within the assay. Sequence reads were collapsed and filtered to measure the absolute abundance of every unique TCRbeta CDR3 rearrangement. Productive Simpson clonality was computed per sample as the square root of Simpson's diversity index over productive rearrangements. This immuneACCESS table, as held by TCRdb, lists in-frame sequences with V and J called but not all clones. Of the missing ones, under half trace to an unresolved V gene in checked studies; the others have no known cause. D and trimming come from the DNA, and the V and J calls and clone size come from that table. The sample records a few hundred thousand clones, nearly 90% of which are singletons. The top ten clonotypes cover less than 2% of the sample.

Paper-wide results and their limitations: The quantity of clinical and demographic metadata differed by source and by participant and was supplied without curation.

Sequencing input: PBMCs or T cells enriched from blood (not recorded which). This receptor was identified in a woman aged 25 to 39 who had recovered from COVID-19. Rearrangement joined TRBV9 to TRBJ2-3; the D gene is possibly TRBD1, with 6 bases matching. The CDR3 region has the sequence CASSSSWTASTDTQYF. The base sequence is TGTGCCAGCAGCTCATCCTGGACAGCTAGCACAGATACGCAGTATTTT.